This record concerns one T cell receptor beta chain sequence. The antigen is unknown. The record originates from a study of T cell repertoires in breast cancer. Study outcomes and limitations: Tumor-free sentinel nodes shared only about 2% of tumor TCRs; involved nodes shared roughly 7%.

The expanded emulsion RT-PCR method captured paired alpha and beta chains from CD8+ T cells. CD8+ T cells were positively selected and incubated overnight in about 9.7 IU/mL IL-2. With 1 base removed from V and 2 bases from J, the gap between germline ends came to 17 bases. Germline V gene lookup returns CDR1 DFQATT and CDR2 SNEGSKA (reference sequence). The CDR3 covers 16 residues. Blocking oligonucleotides added to a second nested PCR suppressed unpaired genes. TCRdb analysed the emulsion pairing reads with MiXCR anew, one entry per CDR3 protein. The data show around 43,000 distinct CDR3 sequences, with 45% to 50% seen just once and less than 80% held by the top ten.

This TCR was recovered from a pool of human donors with breast cancer or a healthy control (not recorded which). The sample was CD8+ T cells. The chain has TRBV20-1 and TRBJ1-2; D is possibly TRBD1 (6 bases). CDR3: CSARVGGGAGNYGYTF. The CDR3 coding sequence is TGCAGTGCTAGAGTCGGTGGGGGGGCGGGAAACTATGGCTACACCTTC.